The 28 T cell receptor beta chains below were found in one sample sequenced in a study of control samples from healthy donors and cancer patients. The data were produced by immunoSEQ multiplex PCR, yet TCRdb's version contains in-frame clones alone and is incomplete. Of 90,000 or so clones detected, roughly 89% appear once; the ten largest clones hold 8.5% to 10%. The sequenced sample consisted of PBMCs. Source of these receptors: a woman aged 45-60 years with colorectal cancer.

This clone was counted a few times. The chain employs TRBV9 and TRBJ2-5; D is ambiguous. The CDR3 has 15 amino acids. CDR1 is SGDLS and CDR2 is YYNGEE in the germline V gene. Trimming left V 0 bases short and J 0 bases short, with 9 bases between. DNA for the CDR3: TGTGCCAGCAGCGTAGACTACAGCAACCAAGAGACCCAGTACTTC. This gives the protein CASSVDYSNQETQYF.

V gene TRBV19 combines with J gene TRBJ1-4; D might be TRBD1 (5 bases). This CDR3 has 14 amino acids. Trimming cost V 7 bases and J 8 bases, with 17 bases left between them. Germline-derived CDR1 and CDR2 are LNHDA and SQIVND (reference sequence). The CDR3 DNA follows: TGTGCCAGTACACCCGGGCAGGGTTACGAAAAACTGTTTTTT. Encoded protein: CASTPGQGYEKLFF. The entire variable domain, with the rest obtained from reference TRBV19 and TRBJ1-4, is as follows: DGGITQSPKYLFRKEGQNVTLSCEQNLNHDAMYWYRQDPGQGLRLIYYSQIVNDFQKGDIAEGYSVSREKKESFPLTVTSAQKNPTAFYLCASTPGQGYEKLFFGSGTQLSVL.

The CDR3 is CASSQDPSFDYNEQFF. In DNA form, the CDR3 reads TGCGCCAGCAGCCAAGACCCTTCGTTCGATTACAATGAGCAGTTCTTC. The J gene is TRBJ2-1, the V gene TRBV4-3; D remains unclear. Germline V gives CDR1 LGHNA, CDR2 YSLEER. V was trimmed by 0 bases and J by 4 bases, leaving 13 bases between them. The CDR3 sequence is 16 residues long.

The chain recombines TRBV5-1 with TRBJ1-6; 8 bases map to TRBD1. The V gene's germline CDR1 is SGHRS and CDR2 YFSETQ. V shed 7 bases and J 6 bases; nucleotides not matched to a gene: 12. CDR3 length: 16 residues. The CDR3 DNA reads as TGCGCCAGCTCATACCGTTCAGGGGGCCTTAATTCACCCCTCCACTTT. Protein: CASSYRSGGLNSPLHF.

The V call is TRBV28, the J call TRBJ1-1; no definite D call. V dropped 5 bases and J dropped 0 bases, with 16 bases sitting between them. Germline V gives CDR1 MDHEN, CDR2 SYDVKM. The CDR3 runs 16 residues. DNA of the CDR3: TGTGCCAGCAGTCCGGAGGGTATGGCCCTGAACACTGAAGCTTTCTTT. The encoded protein is CASSPEGMALNTEAFF. Supplemented by reference TRBV28 and TRBJ1-1, the full variable domain reads DVKVTQSSRYLVKRTGEKVFLECVQDMDHENMFWYRQDPGLGLRLIYFSYDVKMKEKGDIPEGYSVSREKKERFSLILESASTNQTSMYLCASSPEGMALNTEAFFGQGTRLTVV.

This rearrangement joins TRBV3-1 (or the pseudogene TRBV3-2) to TRBJ1-4, with D maybe TRBD1 (5 bases). Germline CDR1 and CDR2: LGHDT and YNNKEL (reference sequence). The V and J ends lost 4 bases and 8 bases respectively, with 14 bases between them. The CDR3 spans 14 residues. The CDR3 sequence: CASSPWGVEEKLFF. Here the CDR3 DNA reads TGTGCCAGCAGCCCTTGGGGGGTGGAGGAAAAACTGTTTTTT.

The table lists this clone with a count of one. The chain carries TRBV27 and TRBJ1-2; no reliable D call. Per germline, CDR1 MNHEY and CDR2 SMNVEV (reference sequence). The CDR3 runs to 13 residues. V lost 5 bases to trimming and J lost 1 base, with 8 bases between them. This CDR3 reads CASSPDGNYGYTF. Written as DNA, the CDR3 is TGTGCCAGCAGTCCCGACGGTAACTATGGCTACACCTTC.

The chain combines TRBV19 with TRBJ2-5; D is possibly TRBD1 (6 bases). CDR3 length equals 13 residues. The V gene lost 8 bases and the J gene lost 5 bases, with 15 bases spanning the gap. CDR1 is LNHDA and CDR2 is SQIVND in the germline V gene (reference sequence). CDR3 coding DNA: TGTGCCAGTCGACGGACAGACGAGGAGACCCAGTACTTC. This translates into CASRRTDEETQYF.

This chain links TRBV6-5 with TRBJ2-5; tentatively, D is TRBD1 (6 bases). The CDR3 has 14 amino acids. Germline V lookup: CDR1 MNHEY, CDR2 SVGAGI. V was cut by 5 bases and J by 5 bases, with 15 bases left in between. The CDR3 bases are TGTGCCAGCAGTACAACAGGGAAGGGGGAGACCCAGTACTTC. Its translation: CASSTTGKGETQYF.

This rearrangement joins TRBV4-1 to TRBJ1-2, with 9 bases that match TRBD1. The CDR3 spans 15 residues. The V gene end was trimmed by 1 base and the J gene end by 5 bases; junction bases not matched to a gene: 5. Germline lookup yields CDR1 MGHRA and CDR2 YSYEKL. The CDR3: CASSQAGTGSYGYTF. Written as DNA, the CDR3 is TGCGCCAGCAGCCAAGCCGGGACAGGGTCATATGGCTACACCTTC.

V gene TRBV28 combines with J gene TRBJ1-1; 8 bases line up with TRBD1. Germline loops: CDR1 MDHEN, CDR2 SYDVKM. The CDR3 totals 15 residues. Trimming removed 5 bases from V and 7 bases from J; junction bases left unmatched: 12. CDR3: CASSQQGEGTSEAFF. As DNA, the CDR3 is TGTGCCAGCAGTCAACAGGGGGAGGGAACAAGTGAAGCTTTCTTT.

The V gene is TRBV7-9, the J gene TRBJ1-1; D perhaps matches TRBD1 (5 bases). This CDR3 is 13 amino acids long. V was clipped by 1 base and J by 11 bases, with 14 bases between them. Germline V gives CDR1 SEHNR, CDR2 FQNEAQ (reference sequence). The CDR3 DNA reads TGTGCCAGCAGCTTAGATTGGGGGGTTGTCGCTTTCTTT. This translates into CASSLDWGVVAFF.

The chain couples TRBV7-9 to TRBJ1-2, with D hard to call. The V end was cut by 1 base, the J end by 5 bases, with 5 bases between. CDR1 SEHNR and CDR2 FQNEAQ come from the germline V gene (reference sequence). This CDR3 has 12 residues. CDR3 region: CASSLGGYGYTF. The CDR3 DNA follows: TGTGCCAGCAGCTTAGGCGGTTATGGCTACACCTTC.

This clone was seen only once. V usage is TRBV6-2 or TRBV6-3 and J usage is TRBJ2-3; possibly TRBD2 for D (7 bases). Germline V gene sequence: CDR1 MNHEY, CDR2 SVGEGT. The CDR3 is 14 amino acids. Trimming stripped 6 bases from V and 6 bases from J, with 16 bases between. CDR3 loop: CASSPTGGADTQYF. The CDR3 DNA follows: TGTGCCAGCAGCCCTACGGGGGGCGCGGATACGCAGTATTTT.

In the case of this clone: Mismatch with germline at one junction end may stem from a read error. The chain uses TRBV2 and TRBJ1-1; D ambiguous. CDR1 is SNHLY, CDR2 FYNNEI, per germline. This CDR3 has 13 residues. CDR3 sequence: CASMSNTNSEAFF. CDR3 coding DNA: TGTGCCAGCATGTCGAATACGAACTCTGAAGCTTTCTTT.

This clone was seen once. The V and J genes are TRBV6-5 and TRBJ1-2; TRBD1 aligns across 7 bases. V lost 4 bases and J lost 3; bases outside the gene matches: 2. The CDR3 contains 13 residues. Germline V gene data show CDR1 as MNHEY and CDR2 as SVGAGI. Here the CDR3 reads CASSLTGDYGYTF. CDR3 bases: TGTGCCAGCAGTTTAACAGGGGACTATGGCTACACCTTC.

This clone was observed once. The rearrangement uses TRBV5-6 and TRBJ1-2; no clear D gene. Germline lookup yields CDR1 SGHDT and CDR2 YYEEEE. The CDR3 totals 16 residues. V was pared by 0 bases and J by 5 bases, with 17 bases between. CDR3 sequence (DNA): TGTGCCAGCAGCTTGGAGTTGTCGGCCCGGGTTTATGGCTACACCTTC. Protein: CASSLELSARVYGYTF.

The J gene is TRBJ2-7, the V gene TRBV28; weak D call: TRBD1 (7 bases). Trimming left V 5 bases short and J 9 bases short, with 17 bases between. The CDR3 has 13 amino acids. CDR1 MDHEN and CDR2 SYDVKM come from the germline V gene. DNA of the CDR3: TGTGCCAGCAGTCCCGGTGGAGGGGGCAGGCAGTACGTC. Translating it yields CASSPGGGGRQYV.

The V and J genes are TRBV4-3 and TRBJ1-4, with a weak D call TRBD1 (6 bases). The CDR3 has 19 amino acids. V was shortened by 0 bases and J by 5 bases, with 22 bases between the two germline ends. Germline V gene sequence: CDR1 LGHNA, CDR2 YSLEER. DNA of the CDR3: TGCGCCAGCAGCCAAGATGGGGCACAGGGTAAGAGGGGAAATGAAAAACTGTTTTTT. This codes for CASSQDGAQGKRGNEKLFF.

The chain is built from TRBV28 and TRBJ2-5; 7 bases fit TRBD2. V trimming: 5 bases; J trimming: 5 bases; junction bases outside the gene matches: 5. CDR1 and CDR2 from the germline V gene are MDHEN and SYDVKM. This CDR3 comprises 13 residues. The CDR3 sequence: CASSPAGLETQYF. The CDR3 coding sequence is TGTGCCAGCAGTCCAGCGGGGTTGGAGACCCAGTACTTC.

The chain uses TRBV27 and TRBJ1-1, with D tentatively TRBD1 (6 bases). Deletions cut 5 bases from V and 3 bases from J, with 13 bases between. CDR1 and CDR2 from the germline V gene are MNHEY and SMNVEV (reference sequence). There are 14 residues in the CDR3. The CDR3 coding sequence is TGTGCCAGCAGTCTGGGGGGCTCCTACACTGAAGCTTTCTTT. Translation: CASSLGGSYTEAFF.

This chain uses TRBV30 with TRBJ1-2, with 8 positions matching TRBD1. Germline V gives CDR1 GTSNPN, CDR2 SVGIG (reference sequence). J lost 10 bases, V lost 1 base, and 11 bases had no gene match. CDR3 size: 14 residues. Here the CDR3 reads CAWSASPLQGVYTF. The DNA of the CDR3 is TGTGCCTGGAGTGCCTCCCCCCTACAGGGGGTCTACACCTTC.

The genes are TRBV19 and TRBJ1-5; maybe TRBD1 (6 bases). Germline V gives CDR1 LNHDA, CDR2 SQIVND (reference sequence). Between the trimmed V and J ends, which lost 7 bases and 6 bases, there was a span of 13 bases. CDR3 length: 13 amino acids. Here the CDR3 DNA reads TGTGCCAGTAAACAGGGTTACGGTCAGCCCCAGCATTTT. It translates to CASKQGYGQPQHF. Full variable domain (remainder filled in from reference TRBV19 and TRBJ1-5): DGGITQSPKYLFRKEGQNVTLSCEQNLNHDAMYWYRQDPGQGLRLIYYSQIVNDFQKGDIAEGYSVSREKKESFPLTVTSAQKNPTAFYLCASKQGYGQPQHFGDGTRLSIL.

Regarding this clone: The same CDR3 can be traced to other DNA sequences in this sample. The CDR3 bases are TGCGCCAGCAGCTTGGGGACAGGGGGTACTGAAGCTTTCTTT. Its protein is CASSLGTGGTEAFF. The V gene is TRBV5-1, the J gene TRBJ1-1; the match to TRBD1 covers 10 bases. Trimming at V came to 0 bases and at J to 5 bases, leaving 1 base not matched to a gene. The CDR3 consists of 14 residues. Germline V gene lookup returns CDR1 SGHRS and CDR2 YFSETQ.

The chain links TRBV15 to TRBJ1-1, with D tentatively TRBD1 (6 bases). The length of the CDR3 is 16 residues. Looked up from germline, CDR1 is LNHNV and CDR2 is YYDKDF (reference sequence). Deletions cut 1 base from V and 3 bases from J, with 15 bases between. The CDR3 nucleotides are TGTGCCACCAGCAGAGGACAGGTGGTTAGGGACACTGAAGCTTTCTTT. Protein: CATSRGQVVRDTEAFF.

V gene TRBV27 combines with J gene TRBJ1-1; D is undetermined. Germline CDR1 MNHEY, CDR2 SMNVEV (reference sequence). V was clipped by 1 base and J by 10 bases, with 13 bases between them. The CDR3 contains 13 residues. The CDR3 protein is CASSLLGGQTAFF. The CDR3 DNA reads as TGTGCCAGCAGTTTATTGGGTGGGCAGACAGCTTTCTTT.

The genes are TRBV29-1 and TRBJ2-3; perhaps D is TRBD1 or TRBD2 (7 bases each). The CDR3 consists of 14 residues. V gave up 3 bases and J gave up 3 bases, with 13 bases separating them. The germline CDR1 and CDR2 sequences are SQVTM and ANQGSEA. Here the CDR3 reads CSVDRGGRTDTQYF. The CDR3 DNA follows: TGCAGCGTTGACAGGGGGGGCAGGACAGATACGCAGTATTTT.

The table lists this clone with a count of one. V is TRBV9 and J is TRBJ2-3; TRBD1 is a possible D gene (7 bases). The CDR3 is made up of 15 amino acids. Trimming took 0 bases from V and 1 from J, leaving 9 bases between them. Germline V CDR1 and CDR2: SGDLS, YYNGEE. CDR3 DNA: TGTGCCAGCAGCGTAGCAGGGGGGCGCACAGATACGCAGTATTTT. Translated, it gives CASSVAGGRTDTQYF.